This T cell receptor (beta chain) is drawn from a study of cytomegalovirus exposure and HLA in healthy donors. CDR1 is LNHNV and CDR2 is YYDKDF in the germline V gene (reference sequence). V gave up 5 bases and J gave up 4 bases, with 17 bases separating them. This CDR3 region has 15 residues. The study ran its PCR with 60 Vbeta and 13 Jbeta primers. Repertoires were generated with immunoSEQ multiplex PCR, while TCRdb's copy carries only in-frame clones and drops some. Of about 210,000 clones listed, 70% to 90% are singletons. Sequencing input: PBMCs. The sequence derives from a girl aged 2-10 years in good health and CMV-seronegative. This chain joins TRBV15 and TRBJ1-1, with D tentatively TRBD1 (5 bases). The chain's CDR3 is CATSGGERGSTEAFF. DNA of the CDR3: TGTGCCACCAGCGGAGGCGAAAGGGGATCCACTGAAGCTTTCTTT.